This T cell receptor beta chain was identified during a study of OX40 agonist ivuxolimab in advanced cancers. Study-level information: One patient with hepatocellular carcinoma and two with cutaneous melanoma, three in all, had partial responses.

The CDR3 length is 15 residues. Germline CDR1 MDHEN, CDR2 SYDVKM. V shed 2 bases and J 5 bases; nucleotides not matched to a gene: 5. Overall study findings and caveats: There were also nonresponders showing low normalized T-cell clonal expansion. Relatively little clonal expansion, among the lowest observed, appeared in partial responders at 0.1-3.0 mg/kg. Clones of CD4+ and CD8+ blood T cells grew by week 6 at doses of 0.1 to 3.0 mg/kg.

About this clone itself: Its target is unknown.

The assay was immunoSEQ multiplex PCR, and TCRdb's table has in-frame clones only and misses some. The sample yields more than 15,000 clones, around 69% seen once. The chain combines TRBV28 with TRBJ2-2; 7 bases line up with TRBD2. Here the sequenced sample was CD4+ or CD8+ T cells sorted from blood, taken in a trial of the OX40 agonist ivuxolimab. This TCR was recovered from an adult with an advanced solid tumor such as melanoma, head and neck, liver or kidney cancer. The CDR3 sequence: CASSLGGRETGELFF. The CDR3 nucleotides read TGTGCCAGCAGTTTAGGCGGGAGAGAGACCGGGGAGCTGTTTTTT.